Each of the 11 T cell receptor beta chains below was sequenced from the same sample in a study of graft-versus-host responses after intestinal transplantation. Their target antigens are unknown. Sequencing used immunoSEQ multiplex PCR; TCRdb keeps in-frame clones, though not all of them. This table holds about 88,000 clones, less than 95% found once. The starting material was unstimulated CD4+ T cells sorted from spleen or lymph node cells, obtained before transplant. Every receptor here comes from a human donor who was the organ donor for an intestinal transplant.

The chain has TRBV25-1 and TRBJ1-1, with D maybe TRBD1 (5 bases). Germline CDR1 and CDR2: MGHDK and SYGVNS. Trimming stripped 7 bases from V and 0 bases from J, with 15 bases between. The CDR3 has 15 residues. The DNA of the CDR3 is TGTGCCAGCATCCGGGACGGCACATTGAACACTGAAGCTTTCTTT. It yields the protein CASIRDGTLNTEAFF.

This sequence joins TRBV4-1 and TRBJ2-7, with no clear D. CDR1 is MGHRA, CDR2 YSYEKL, per germline. There are 15 residues in the CDR3. V was shortened by 0 bases and J by 4 bases, with 13 bases between the two germline ends. CDR3 protein: CASSQDPGPQYEQYF. CDR3 in DNA: TGCGCCAGCAGCCAAGATCCCGGGCCGCAATACGAGCAGTACTTC.

This chain uses TRBV18 with TRBJ2-5; 8 bases agree with TRBD1. The CDR3 runs 15 residues. V trimming: 3 bases; J trimming: 2 bases; junction bases outside the gene matches: 5. Germline CDR1 KGHSH, CDR2 LQKENI. The DNA of the CDR3 is TGTGCCAGCTCACCGCCCAGGGGGCAACAAGAGACCCAGTACTTC. Translated, it gives CASSPPRGQQETQYF.

The CDR3 coding sequence is TGTGCCATCAGTGCGACAGGGGGAACAGATACGCAGTATTTT. Its translation is CAISATGGTDTQYF. The rearrangement joins TRBV10-3 to TRBJ2-3, with 9 bases aligning to TRBD1. The CDR3 has 14 amino acids. V gave up 4 bases and J gave up 3 bases; unmatched junction bases: 2. In germline, CDR1 is ENHRY, CDR2 SYGVKD.

Only one count was recorded for this clone. The chain recombines TRBV13 with TRBJ2-7, with 10 bases aligning to TRBD2. CDR1 and CDR2 from the germline V gene are PRHDT and FYEKMQ (reference sequence). The CDR3 sequence is 16 residues long. V was clipped by 2 bases and J by 3 bases; unmatched bases: 7. The CDR3 loop reads CASSLRTSGLFYEQYF. CDR3 nucleotide sequence: TGTGCCAGCAGCTTAAGGACTAGCGGTTTGTTCTACGAGCAGTACTTC.

The V call is TRBV19, the J call TRBJ1-1; the D is unclear. Germline V gives CDR1 LNHDA, CDR2 SQIVND (reference sequence). The CDR3 spans 12 residues. V lost 3 bases, J lost 5 bases, and 7 bases lay in between. The CDR3 DNA reads as TGTGCCAGTAGTATCGCTAGGACTGAAGCTTTCTTT. Encoded protein: CASSIARTEAFF.

The gene calls are TRBV4-1 and TRBJ1-5, with TRBD1 identical over 7 bases. Per the germline V gene, CDR1 is MGHRA and CDR2 is YSYEKL. Germline trimming cut 2 bases from V and 6 bases from J; bases unmatched to any gene: 10. The CDR3 length is 16 residues. The DNA of the CDR3 is TGCGCCAGCAGCCAAATAGGAGCAGGGGGAAGTCAGCCCCAGCATTTT. It encodes CASSQIGAGGSQPQHF.

The V gene is TRBV6-1, the J gene TRBJ1-6; possibly TRBD1 for D (5 bases). Deletions cut 7 bases from V and 6 bases from J, with 10 bases between. Germline V CDR1 and CDR2: MNHNS, SASEGT. The CDR3 runs 13 residues. The CDR3 DNA is TGTGCCAGCACGGCAGGGAGTAATTCACCCCTCCACTTT. Residues: CASTAGSNSPLHF.

The J gene is TRBJ1-2, the V gene TRBV19; the D is unclear. Trimming pared 5 bases from V and 3 bases from J, leaving 13 bases between. Germline CDR1 LNHDA, CDR2 SQIVND (reference sequence). CDR3 size: 14 residues. Written as DNA, the CDR3 is TGTGCCAGTAGTCCCCAGACACCGTACTATGGCTACACCTTC. It specifies CASSPQTPYYGYTF.

This chain uses TRBV6-5 with TRBJ2-7, with 12 bases lining up with TRBD2. CDR3 length: 15 residues. V lost 4 bases to trimming and J lost 0 bases; unmatched junction nucleotides: 1. The germline V gene has CDR1 MNHEY and CDR2 SVGAGI. The CDR3 here is CASSWGLAGSYEQYF. Written as DNA, the CDR3 is TGTGCCAGCAGTTGGGGACTAGCGGGCTCCTACGAGCAGTACTTC.

In the case of this clone: Other DNA sequences in this specimen translate into the identical CDR3. V usage is TRBV9 and J usage is TRBJ1-2, with D hard to call. The V and J ends lost 0 bases and 4 bases respectively, with 4 bases between them. The CDR3 covers 12 residues. Germline assignment: CDR1 SGDLS and CDR2 YYNGEE. The chain's CDR3 is CASSVGSYGYTF. The CDR3 DNA follows: TGTGCCAGCAGCGTAGGGAGCTATGGCTACACCTTC.